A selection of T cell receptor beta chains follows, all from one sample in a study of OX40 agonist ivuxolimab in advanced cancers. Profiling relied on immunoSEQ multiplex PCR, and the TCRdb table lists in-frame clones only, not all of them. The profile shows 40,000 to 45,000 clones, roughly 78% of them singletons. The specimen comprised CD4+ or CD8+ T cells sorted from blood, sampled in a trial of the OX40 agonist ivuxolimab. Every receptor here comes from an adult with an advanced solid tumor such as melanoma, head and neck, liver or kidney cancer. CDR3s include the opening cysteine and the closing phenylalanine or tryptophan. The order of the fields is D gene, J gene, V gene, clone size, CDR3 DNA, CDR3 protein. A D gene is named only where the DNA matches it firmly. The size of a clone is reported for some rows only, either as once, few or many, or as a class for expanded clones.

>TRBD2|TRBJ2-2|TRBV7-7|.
TGTGCCAGCAGCCCCCTCTCCGTCGGGACTAGTGTCTCCGGGGAGCTGTTTTTT
CASSPLSVGTSVSGELFF
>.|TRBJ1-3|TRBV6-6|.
TGTGCCAGCAGTCAAAGGGGGAGCCTAGGAAACACCATATATTTT
CASSQRGSLGNTIYF
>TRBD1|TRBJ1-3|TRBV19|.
TGTGCCAGTAGGAACAGGGGCGACGGAAACACCATATATTTT
CASRNRGDGNTIYF
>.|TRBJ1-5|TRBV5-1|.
TGCGCCAGCAGCTTGGCCCCCAATCAGCCCCAGCATTTT
CASSLAPNQPQHF
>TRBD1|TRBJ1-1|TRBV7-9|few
TGTGCCAGCAGCTTAGATACAGGGGGCACTGAAGCTTTCTTT
CASSLDTGGTEAFF
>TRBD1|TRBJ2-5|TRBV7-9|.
TGTGCCAGCAGCCTTTGGACAGGGCAAGAGACCCAGTACTTC
CASSLWTGQETQYF
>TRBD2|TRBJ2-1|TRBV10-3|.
TGTGCCATCAGTGAGGCTAGCGGTTACAATGAGCAGTTCTTC
CAISEASGYNEQFF
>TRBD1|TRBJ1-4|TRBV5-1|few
TGCGCCAGCAGTCCGGGACAGGGGGTATCTACTAATGAAAAACTGTTTTTT
CASSPGQGVSTNEKLFF
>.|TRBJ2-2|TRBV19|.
TGTGCCAGTAGCGAGTTGAATGCAGGAACCGGGGAGCTGTTTTTT
CASSELNAGTGELFF
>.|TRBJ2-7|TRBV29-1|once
TGCAGCGGTCGGACAGTTTACGAGCAGTACTTC
CSGRTVYEQYF
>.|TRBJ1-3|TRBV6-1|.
TGTGCCAGTTCAGGGCCCTTCTCTGGAAACACCATATATTTT
CASSGPFSGNTIYF
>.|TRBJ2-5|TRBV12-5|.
TGTGCTAGTGGCCCTGGGACCGAGGCTACCCAGTACTTC
CASGPGTEATQYF
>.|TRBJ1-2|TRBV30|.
TGTGCCGGGAACAGGGAGACTAACTATGGCTACACCTTC
CAGNRETNYGYTF
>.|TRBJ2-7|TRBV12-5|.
TGTGCTAGTGGTCCGACAGGAGGCTGGCAGTACTTC
CASGPTGGWQYF
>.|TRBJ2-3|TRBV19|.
TGTGCCAGTAGTATCTCAATTCCCACAGATACGCAGTATTTT
CASSISIPTDTQYF
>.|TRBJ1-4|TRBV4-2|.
TGTGCCAGCAGCCTCACCCCGGCAGAAAAACTGTTTTTT
CASSLTPAEKLFF
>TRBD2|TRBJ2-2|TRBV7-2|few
TGTGCCAGCAGCTTGACTAGCGGGAGGGGCGGGGAGCTGTTTTTT
CASSLTSGRGGELFF
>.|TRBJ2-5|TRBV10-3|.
TGTGCCATCAGACCCGGGACTGAAGAGACCCAGTACTTC
CAIRPGTEETQYF